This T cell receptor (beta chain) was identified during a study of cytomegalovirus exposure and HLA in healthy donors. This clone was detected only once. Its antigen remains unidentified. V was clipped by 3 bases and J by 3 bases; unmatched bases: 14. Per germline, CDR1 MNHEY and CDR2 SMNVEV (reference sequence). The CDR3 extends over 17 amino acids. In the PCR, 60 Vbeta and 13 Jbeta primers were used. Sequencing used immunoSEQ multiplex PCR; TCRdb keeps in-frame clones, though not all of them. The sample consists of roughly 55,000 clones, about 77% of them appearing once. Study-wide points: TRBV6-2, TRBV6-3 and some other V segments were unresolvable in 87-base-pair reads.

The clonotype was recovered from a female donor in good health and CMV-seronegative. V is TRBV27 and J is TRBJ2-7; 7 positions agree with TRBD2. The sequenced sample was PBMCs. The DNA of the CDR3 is TGTGCCAGCAGTTTCCGGGCGGTGGCGGGGGATATCTACGAGCAGTACTTC. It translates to CASSFRAVAGDIYEQYF.